This T cell receptor beta chain stems from a study of beta chain features in type 1 diabetes. Of the isolated RNA, all was reverse transcribed, and so the sequenced material was expressed TCRB transcripts. Assay used: immunoSEQ multiplex PCR; TCRdb lists only in-frame clones, some missing. The repertoire includes 35,000 to 50,000 clones, roughly 50% of them detected once, and 0.2% to 0.3% sits in the top ten. This clone was recorded a few times. What was sequenced was stem cell memory CD4+ T cells from blood. The origin of this receptor is a woman aged 30 to 39 in good health.

Written as DNA, the CDR3 is TGTGCCAGCAGCCGGGACAGTAGCAATCAGCCCCAGCATTTT. It translates to CASSRDSSNQPQHF. The chain joins TRBV27 to TRBJ1-5; 7 bases line up with TRBD1. There are 14 residues in the CDR3. The junction had 2 bases not matched to a gene; V was cut back by 6 bases and J by 0 bases. Germline V gene lookup returns CDR1 MNHEY and CDR2 SMNVEV (reference sequence).